This T cell receptor (beta chain) was captured by sequencing in a study of response to subunit inactivated influenza vaccine (dated by TCRdb to between 2017 and 2018). Regarding the research as a whole: The study used deep quantitative T cell receptor repertoire profiling to track responses to a trivalent subunit inactivated influenza vaccine.

To prepare the library, RT-PCR was applied. Instrument used: Illumina HiSeq 2500. In TCRdb, the public reads were trimmed at Q25 with fastp and aligned with MiXCR, with productive beta chains retained. CDR3 protein sequences are deduplicated, and each keeps its most common genes and DNA. The sample yields 500,000 or so distinct CDR3 sequences; roughly 9.7% were counted once. The ten largest clones take up roughly 12% of the sample. This clonotype showed up just a few times. Its cognate antigen has yet to be identified. Per-nucleotide qualities are absent, and no much larger clonotype sits a single base away. The meaning of the sample's time point label: around 42 days after influenza vaccine administration. CDR3 length: 14 amino acids, cysteine to phenylalanine. The DNA shown is the 42-base CDR3, in frame from base 1. Unmatched junction bases come to 5, with V trimmed by 3 bases and J by 6 bases. According to the germline V gene, CDR1 reads SGHRS and CDR2 reads YFSETQ.

Overall results and qualifications from the work: The authors suggested that each seasonal influenza vaccination may recruit only a limited number of new T cells.

Sequences were derived from PBMCs from blood, sampled 45 days after vaccination. The rearrangement combines TRBV5-1 with TRBJ2-3; 9 of the junction bases match TRBD2. The source of this sequence is a man between 45 and 60 years old who received an inactivated influenza vaccine. Donor details come from another sample of the same person, matched by shared clones. The CDR3 region has the sequence CASSSGTSHDTQYF. The DNA is TGCGCCAGCAGCTCCGGGACTAGCCATGATACGCAGTATTTT.